The present T cell receptor beta chain was sequenced within a study of early T cells in non-severe SARS-CoV-2 infection. Each CDR3 protein is one row after TCRdb ran MiXCR on the 5' RACE reads. Among under 65,000 distinct CDR3 sequences, roughly 13% were seen once, and the ten largest hold approximately 9.4%. This clonotype was found many times. The receptor comes from an adult who was a healthcare worker with PCR-confirmed SARS-CoV-2 infection or an uninfected control (not recorded which). Sequencing used whole blood, obtained at baseline.

DNA for the CDR3: TGCAGCGTTGAAGGTGGGACTAGCGGGACCTCCTACAATGAGCAGTTCTTC. It translates to CSVEGGTSGTSYNEQFF. V gene TRBV29-1 combines with J gene TRBJ2-1, with TRBD2 identical over 13 bases. V lost 1 base and J lost 0; bases outside the gene matches: 3. Germline V gene sequence: CDR1 SQVTM, CDR2 ANQGSEA. The CDR3 has 17 amino acids.